Following are 30 T cell receptor beta chains from one sample sequenced in a study of T cell responses to AZD1222 COVID-19 vaccine. Libraries were prepared by immunoSEQ multiplex PCR; TCRdb keeps only in-frame clonotypes and omits some of them. The sample has 120,000 or so clones; about 92% are singletons. The sequences come from peripheral blood, collected 28 days after the second AZD1222 dose. The receptors derive from an adult who received the AZD1222 COVID-19 vaccine.

The rearrangement uses TRBV5-4 and TRBJ2-1, with 9 positions matching TRBD2. Germline V gene sequence: CDR1 SGHNT, CDR2 YYREEE (reference sequence). J lost 8 bases, V lost 0 bases, and 9 bases had no gene match. CDR3 size: 16 residues. CDR3 nucleotide sequence: TGTGCCAGCAGCTTGGTTGGTAGCGGGAGAGGGGATGAGCAGTTCTTC. Protein: CASSLVGSGRGDEQFF.

The chain employs TRBV2 and TRBJ1-1; D is possibly TRBD1 (6 bases). The CDR3 has 15 residues. Trimming cost V 6 bases and J 2 bases, with 16 bases left between them. The germline V gene has CDR1 SNHLY and CDR2 FYNNEI. The CDR3 DNA follows: TGTGCCAGCAGCGTTACTAAGGGGGGAAACACTGAAGCTTTCTTT. It codes for CASSVTKGGNTEAFF.

The chain couples TRBV18 to TRBJ1-2, with D uncertain. Germline V lookup: CDR1 KGHSH, CDR2 LQKENI. This CDR3 region has 14 residues. The V gene lost 2 bases and the J gene lost 2 bases, with 9 bases spanning the gap. The CDR3 nucleotides are TGTGCCAGCTCACCAGGAATGGAGAACTATGGCTACACCTTC. This codes for CASSPGMENYGYTF.

The CDR3 DNA follows: TGCAGCGTTGAAGATCACACAAAGCGTGTCAGCTACAATGAGCAGTTCTTC. Protein: CSVEDHTKRVSYNEQFF. This chain links TRBV29-1 with TRBJ2-1; no clear D gene. The V gene's germline CDR1 is SQVTM and CDR2 ANQGSEA. The germline V and J ends were trimmed by 0 bases and 3 bases, with 18 bases remaining between them. This CDR3 contains 17 residues.

This chain uses TRBV9 with TRBJ2-5; D is tentatively TRBD1 or TRBD2 (5 bases each). Trimming stripped 4 bases from V and 6 bases from J, with 22 bases between. CDR3 length: 16 residues. CDR1 and CDR2 (germline): SGDLS, YYNGEE. This CDR3 reads CASSIDSTVRGQTQYF. CDR3 DNA sequence: TGTGCCAGCAGCATTGACAGTACGGTGAGAGGGCAGACCCAGTACTTC.

The gene calls are TRBV2 and TRBJ1-2; 7 nucleotides match TRBD1. The V and J ends lost 5 bases and 10 bases, in that order; junction bases with no gene match: 13. The CDR3 sequence is 14 residues long. CDR1 and CDR2 from the germline V gene are SNHLY and FYNNEI. The CDR3 DNA follows: TGTGCCAGCAGTCCCGGGACAGCCAAACCCGACTACACCTTC. It specifies CASSPGTAKPDYTF.

The chain links TRBV29-1 to TRBJ1-6; D not resolved. V lost 1 base and J lost 0, with 13 bases in between. The CDR3 is 17 amino acids. Germline V CDR1 and CDR2: SQVTM, ANQGSEA. The CDR3 DNA is TGCAGCGTTGAAGGAGGGAGATCTTGCTCCTATAATTCACCCCTCCACTTT. Translating gives CSVEGGRSCSYNSPLHF.

The CDR3: CASGVAGGETQYF. DNA for the CDR3: TGTGCCAGCGGCGTCGCCGGTGGAGAGACCCAGTACTTC. The J gene is TRBJ2-5, the V gene TRBV6-5; no clear D gene. This CDR3 is built from 13 residues. Germline values: CDR1 MNHEY, CDR2 SVGAGI. V shed 8 bases and J shed 4 bases, with 14 bases lying between them.

V usage is TRBV4-1 and J usage is TRBJ1-2, with D uncertain. The CDR3 is made up of 15 amino acids. CDR1 and CDR2 from the germline V gene are MGHRA and YSYEKL. Trimming took off 0 bases at V and 2 bases at J, with 10 bases between the two ends. The CDR3 DNA reads TGCGCCAGCAGCCAAGATTTCGGAGGGAACTATGGCTACACCTTC. Encoded protein: CASSQDFGGNYGYTF.

J is TRBJ1-3 and V is TRBV7-2; D ambiguous. V lost 1 base to trimming and J lost 2 bases, with 9 bases between them. Germline values: CDR1 SGHTA, CDR2 FQGNSA. The CDR3 length is 15 residues. This CDR3 reads CASSLVLGTGNTIYF. The CDR3 DNA reads TGTGCCAGCAGCTTAGTTTTAGGCACTGGAAACACCATATATTTT.

This chain joins TRBV4-1 and TRBJ1-1, with D hard to call. The V end lost 1 base, the J end lost 1 base, and 10 bases lay between the germline ends. Germline V lookup: CDR1 MGHRA, CDR2 YSYEKL. The CDR3 length is 15 residues. The DNA for the CDR3 is TGCGCCAGCAGCCAAGTACCGGGGAAGAACACTGAAGCTTTCTTT. It specifies CASSQVPGKNTEAFF.

The chain carries TRBV5-6 and TRBJ2-1, with 8 positions matching TRBD2. Germline lookup yields CDR1 SGHDT and CDR2 YYEEEE. With V trimmed by 4 bases and J by 10 bases, 4 bases remained unmatched. The length of the CDR3 is 12 residues. The CDR3 nucleotides are TGTGCCAGCAGCCCGGGAGGGGGGGAGCAGTTCTTC. Amino acid sequence: CASSPGGGEQFF.

Concerning this clone itself: One junction end disagrees with the germline gene, perhaps due to a read error. Other DNA sequences in the same sample also yield this CDR3. The chain carries TRBV19 and TRBJ1-1, with 7 bases that match TRBD1. The germline V gene has CDR1 LNHDA and CDR2 SQIVND (reference sequence). The CDR3 loop spans 14 amino acids. This CDR3 is CASSTDRKNTEAFF. The CDR3 nucleotides read TGTGCCAGTAGTACGGACAGGAAGAACACCGAAGCCTTCTTT.

The CDR3 protein is CASSTGPYEQYF. The CDR3 DNA follows: TGTGCCAGCAGTACCGGACCTTACGAGCAGTACTTC. The J gene is TRBJ2-7, the V gene TRBV6-5, with unresolved D. This CDR3 region has 12 residues. Germline V gene data show CDR1 as MNHEY and CDR2 as SVGAGI. V was clipped by 5 bases and J by 4 bases, with 9 bases between them.

The chain uses TRBV3-1 (or the pseudogene TRBV3-2) and TRBJ2-3, with D possibly being TRBD2 (6 bases). V was pared by 2 bases and J by 3 bases, with 12 bases between. The length of the CDR3 is 15 residues. Germline lookup yields CDR1 LGHDT and CDR2 YNNKEL (reference sequence). CDR3 bases: TGTGCCAGCAGCCAAACCCCCAGCGGGACAGATACGCAGTATTTT. Its translation is CASSQTPSGTDTQYF.

In this sample, this clone turned up once. Distinct nucleotide sequences in the sample also encode this CDR3. The chain couples TRBV6-5 to TRBJ1-5, with D possibly TRBD1 on 6 matching bases. Germline CDR1 and CDR2: MNHEY and SVGAGI. The V end was cut by 6 bases, the J end by 4 bases, with 10 bases between. This CDR3 contains 13 residues. In nucleotides, the CDR3 is TGTGCCAGCAGGTCACAGGGAAATCAGCCCCAGCATTTT. It encodes CASRSQGNQPQHF.

This chain links TRBV7-6 with TRBJ1-1; possible D gene TRBD1, 5 bases. The CDR3 runs 16 residues. Per germline, CDR1 SGHVS and CDR2 FNYEAQ. The V gene lost 5 bases and the J gene lost 0 bases, with 16 bases spanning the gap. Here the CDR3 DNA reads TGTGCCAGCAGCCAGCCATTGGGGGGGTTGAACACTGAAGCTTTCTTT. This codes for CASSQPLGGLNTEAFF. The whole variable domain, filled in from reference TRBV7-6 and TRBJ1-1, reads GAGVSQSPRYKVTKRGQDVALRCDPISGHVSLYWYRQALGQGPEFLTYFNYEAQQDKSGLPNDRFSAERPEGSISTLTIQRTEQRDSAMYRCASSQPLGGLNTEAFFGQGTRLTVV.

The rearrangement joins TRBV19 to TRBJ1-4; unclear D gene. CDR3 length equals 16 residues. Per germline, CDR1 LNHDA and CDR2 SQIVND (reference sequence). The V gene lost 5 bases and the J gene lost 8 bases, with 21 bases spanning the gap. The CDR3 bases are TGTGCCAGTAGTCCCTTCGAAAAAGTGGTTGGGGAAAAACTGTTTTTT. Translation gives CASSPFEKVVGEKLFF. The whole variable domain, remainder taken from reference TRBV19 and TRBJ1-4, is DGGITQSPKYLFRKEGQNVTLSCEQNLNHDAMYWYRQDPGQGLRLIYYSQIVNDFQKGDIAEGYSVSREKKESFPLTVTSAQKNPTAFYLCASSPFEKVVGEKLFFGSGTQLSVL.

This chain connects TRBV6-2 or TRBV6-3 to TRBJ2-7, with 8 bases identical to TRBD2. CDR3 length: 15 residues. After removal of 6 bases from V and 0 bases from J, the junction contained 7 bases not matched to a gene. Germline assignment: CDR1 MNHEY and CDR2 SVGEGT. The CDR3 spells CASSLLAEDSYEQYF. The CDR3 DNA reads as TGTGCCAGCAGCCTACTAGCGGAGGACTCCTACGAGCAGTACTTC.

The gene calls are TRBV7-6 and TRBJ1-1; D remains ambiguous. This CDR3 contains 17 residues. The V end lost 1 base, the J end lost 5 bases, and 20 bases lay between the germline ends. Germline-derived CDR1 and CDR2 are SGHVS and FNYEAQ. In DNA, the CDR3 is TGTGCCAGCAGCTTAGTTTTTAAGGGAGCCCGATGGACTGAAGCTTTCTTT. Translated, it gives CASSLVFKGARWTEAFF.

This chain uses TRBV6-2 or TRBV6-3 with TRBJ1-5; D uncertain. Germline V gene lookup returns CDR1 MNHEY and CDR2 SVGEGT. The CDR3 spans 15 residues. The V and J ends lost 2 bases and 1 base respectively, with 9 bases between them. CDR3 loop: CASSYEGVSNQPQHF. The CDR3 region has the DNA TGTGCCAGCAGTTACGAGGGTGTCAGCAATCAGCCCCAGCATTTT.

The chain carries TRBV11-3 and TRBJ2-3; D gene uncertain. V was shortened by 5 bases and J by 6 bases, with 12 bases between the two germline ends. This CDR3 region has 13 residues. In germline, CDR1 is SGHNT, CDR2 YENEEA. In nucleotides, the CDR3 is TGTGCCAGCAGCCCCAACACCGCTGATACGCAGTATTTT. Amino acid sequence: CASSPNTADTQYF.

The J gene is TRBJ1-5, the V gene TRBV2; D uncertain. Trimming cost V 4 bases and J 0 bases, with 10 bases left between them. CDR3 length: 15 amino acids. Germline-derived CDR1 and CDR2 are SNHLY and FYNNEI. The CDR3 bases are TGTGCCAGCAGTGGCGGCTCAGATAGCAATCAGCCCCAGCATTTT. It specifies CASSGGSDSNQPQHF.

The chain carries TRBV19 and TRBJ2-2; D is ambiguous. Germline CDR1 and CDR2: LNHDA and SQIVND (reference sequence). This CDR3 spans 14 amino acids. V lost 8 bases, J lost 0 bases, and 10 bases lay in between. The CDR3 coding sequence is TGTGCCAGTCATCCACCTTCGAACACCGGGGAGCTGTTTTTT. Translating it yields CASHPPSNTGELFF.

This chain joins TRBV19 and TRBJ2-1; TRBD2 matches 8 bases. The V segment lost 2 bases and the J segment 8 bases; nucleotides outside the gene matches: 8. CDR3 length equals 15 residues. CDR1 and CDR2 from the germline V gene are LNHDA and SQIVND (reference sequence). The CDR3 here is CASSIRSGRGYEQFF. CDR3 in DNA: TGTGCCAGTAGTATACGAAGCGGGAGAGGGTATGAGCAGTTCTTC.

The V gene is TRBV7-2, the J gene TRBJ2-1; TRBD2 is a possible D gene (6 bases). The CDR3 runs to 16 residues. V gave up 3 bases and J gave up 3 bases, with 15 bases separating them. The germline V gene encodes CDR1 SGHTA and CDR2 FQGNSA. The CDR3 spells CASSFRVRDYYNEQFF. The CDR3 DNA reads TGTGCCAGCAGCTTCAGGGTGCGGGATTACTACAATGAGCAGTTCTTC.

The chain is built from TRBV2 and TRBJ1-1, with D hard to call. Trimming stripped 6 bases from V and 7 bases from J, with 6 bases between. The CDR3 covers 10 residues. The germline V gene has CDR1 SNHLY and CDR2 FYNNEI. CDR3 sequence: CASRGSEAFF. For the CDR3, the DNA is TGTGCCAGCAGGGGCAGTGAAGCTTTCTTT.

The chain combines TRBV27 with TRBJ1-1; D ambiguous. Germline V gene data show CDR1 as MNHEY and CDR2 as SMNVEV (reference sequence). The V and J ends lost 1 base and 0 bases respectively, with 15 bases between them. The CDR3 spans 17 residues. The CDR3 loop reads CASSLYGGEGMNTEAFF. CDR3 bases: TGTGCCAGCAGTTTATATGGTGGTGAGGGTATGAACACTGAAGCTTTCTTT.

The chain has TRBV18 and TRBJ1-1; TRBD1 matches at 7 bases. The CDR3 length is 15 residues. Trimming cost V 4 bases and J 3 bases; bases outside gene matches: 8. Germline CDR1 KGHSH, CDR2 LQKENI. The CDR3 here is CASSHNNRGHTEAFF. For the CDR3, the DNA is TGTGCCAGCTCACACAATAACAGGGGACACACTGAAGCTTTCTTT.

This clone was detected only once. The chain links TRBV12-3 or TRBV12-4 to TRBJ1-1, with D possibly being TRBD1 (6 bases). V was cut by 6 bases and J by 3 bases, with 11 bases left in between. The CDR3 covers 13 residues. Here the CDR3 reads CASSTAGDTEAFF. In nucleotides, the CDR3 is TGTGCCAGCAGCACAGCAGGGGACACTGAAGCTTTCTTT.